This T cell receptor beta chain was sequenced during a study of cytotoxic CD8 clonotypes in ibrutinib-treated CLL. Study summary: There were some 10 relapsed/refractory patients and around 15 treatment-naive patients, and fewer than 18 were IGHV unmutated. Samples averaged 255,043 productive templates and tens of thousands of productive rearrangements. Whole-study results and caveats: Clonality increased at ibrutinib response and stayed stable in sustained remission. At progression, however, it fell back toward baseline. In sustained-remission versus progressing patients, sampling times differed.

This table comes from immunoSEQ multiplex PCR, and its TCRdb copy is limited to in-frame clones, with some not included. The sample carries almost 250,000 clones, 70% recorded once. With regard to this clone: Its specificity is unknown.

Trimming took off 4 bases at V and 1 base at J, with 17 bases between the two ends. The CDR3 contains 16 residues. Germline CDR1 and CDR2: SGHRS and YFSETQ. The sequence derives from a human donor with chronic lymphocytic leukemia. V is TRBV5-1 and J is TRBJ1-2; D is uncertain. The specimen comprised PBMCs, sampled after 24 months of ibrutinib treatment. CDR3 region: CASSLSTAQLNYGYTF. The DNA of the CDR3 is TGCGCCAGCAGCCTCTCCACAGCACAGCTTAACTATGGCTACACCTTC.